This T cell receptor (beta chain) appears in the sequencing data of a study of T cell changes during pregnancy in multiple sclerosis. Only in-frame clones appear in the TCRdb table, and some are missing; sequencing was by immunoSEQ multiplex PCR. The sample contains approximately 30,000 clones, about 91% of which appear only once. Losses at the gene ends were 5 bases for V and 3 bases for J; bases not matched to a gene: 5. The germline gives CDR1 MNHEY, CDR2 SVGAGI. The CDR3 sequence is 14 residues long. The chain combines TRBV6-5 with TRBJ2-3; TRBD1 aligns across 7 bases. This receptor was identified in a female donor with multiple sclerosis, enrolled in a pregnancy study. The material sequenced was CD8+ T cells from peripheral blood mononuclear cells, taken in the first trimester of pregnancy. The CDR3 protein is CASSQPGQTDTQYF. The CDR3 nucleotides are TGTGCCAGCAGTCAACCGGGACAGACAGATACGCAGTATTTT.